These 6 T cell receptor beta chains were all obtained from the same sample, sequenced in a study of regulatory T cells in long-lasting Graves disease. Relying on iRepertoire HTBI primers and Arm-PCR of CDR3 regions, the team built TCR beta libraries. TCRdb ran MiXCR on the multiplex PCR reads and lists one entry per CDR3 protein. The sample comprises about 420,000 distinct CDR3 sequences, around a quarter of which are singletons, and about 27% rests with the top ten. Time point denoted: persistent/refractory GD, antithyroid drugs over 5 years with positive TRAb. Following extraction of RNA from PBMCs, that RNA was used to make the TCR library. The sample was peripheral blood mononuclear cells (PBMCs), taken when the disease was refractory, from a patient treated with antithyroid drugs. These TCRs come from a female donor with Graves disease.

The J gene is TRBJ2-7, the V gene TRBV6-1; possible D gene TRBD1, 6 bases. Trimming cost V 7 bases and J 1 base, with 11 bases left between them. The CDR3 extends over 13 amino acids. In germline, CDR1 is MNHNS, CDR2 SASEGT. CDR3: CASNQGYSYEQYF. CDR3 nucleotide sequence: TGTGCCAGCAACCAGGGGTATTCCTACGAGCAGTACTTC.

Concerning this clonotype: Its ends do not fully match the called genes, so a read error is possible. The chain carries TRBV6-2 or TRBV6-3 and TRBJ1-2; possibly TRBD1 for D (6 bases). The germline V gene encodes CDR1 MNHEY and CDR2 SVGEGT. The CDR3 runs 15 residues. The CDR3 spells CASSSPGATNYGYTF. CDR3 DNA: TGTGCCAGCAGTTCGCCGGGGGCCACTAATTATGGCTACACCTTC.

The CDR3 loop reads CANSRDSDSPLHF. The CDR3 DNA reads TGTGCCAACTCTAGGGACAGCGACTCACCCCTCCACTTT. The V and J genes are TRBV2 and TRBJ1-6, with 7 bases aligning to TRBD1. Germline V lookup: CDR1 SNHLY, CDR2 FYNNEI. The CDR3 sequence is 13 residues long. J lost 10 bases, V lost 10 bases, and 10 bases had no gene match.

The table lists this clonotype with many counts. The rearrangement links TRBV11-2 to TRBJ2-2; TRBD2 matches 8 bases. Losses at the gene ends were 10 bases for V and 8 bases for J; bases not matched to a gene: 18. The CDR3 is 16 amino acids. Germline loops: CDR1 SGHAT, CDR2 FQNNGV. The CDR3 here is CATTQAGTRTRGELFF. The CDR3 DNA reads as TGTGCCACAACACAAGCCGGGACTAGAACACGGGGGGAGCTGTTTTTT.

This clonotype was seen at least ten times. The V and J genes are TRBV5-6 and TRBJ1-1; no definite D call. Germline V gene lookup returns CDR1 SGHDT and CDR2 YYEEEE. Deletions cut 3 bases from V and 3 bases from J, with 12 bases between. This CDR3 has 14 residues. The chain's CDR3 is CASSSGTGHTEAFF. CDR3 DNA sequence: TGTGCCAGCAGCTCGGGAACCGGGCACACTGAAGCTTTCTTT.

The chain recombines TRBV2 with TRBJ2-1; perhaps TRBD2 as D (5 bases). V was trimmed by 7 bases and J by 2 bases, leaving 12 bases between them. The germline gives CDR1 SNHLY, CDR2 FYNNEI. CDR3 size: 14 residues. The CDR3 protein is CASMEESTYNEQFF. The CDR3 coding sequence is TGTGCCAGCATGGAGGAGTCCACCTACAATGAGCAGTTCTTC.